The 2 T cell receptor beta chains below were found in one sample sequenced in a study of cytomegalovirus exposure and HLA in healthy donors. Both 60 Vbeta primers and 13 Jbeta primers went into the PCR. Assay used: immunoSEQ multiplex PCR; TCRdb lists only in-frame clones, some missing. The sample has about 280,000 clones; roughly 89% are singletons. Source material: PBMCs. These receptors were obtained from a woman aged 18-29 years in good health and CMV-seronegative.

Points on this clone: At one of its ends the junction is not consistent with the germline gene, which may arise from a read error. The sample holds other DNA sequences that translate to the same CDR3. The chain joins TRBV9 to TRBJ2-1; TRBD1 aligns across 7 bases. This CDR3 spans 14 amino acids. Germline V gives CDR1 SGDLS, CDR2 YYNGEE. This chain's CDR3 is CASSPPTGSNEQFF. DNA of the CDR3: TGCGCCAGCAGCCCCCCGACAGGGAGCAATGAGCAGTTCTTC. Variable domain in full (rest from reference TRBV9 and TRBJ2-1): DSGVTQTPKHLITATGQRVTLRCSPRSGDLSVYWYQQSLDQGLQFLIQYYNGEERAKGNILERFSAQQFPDLHSELNLSSLELGDSALYFCASSPPTGSNEQFFGPGTRLTVL.

The rearrangement uses TRBV7-3 and TRBJ1-1, with a possible D match to TRBD1 (5 bases). In germline, CDR1 is SGHTA, CDR2 FQGTGA. Trimming left V 2 bases short and J 0 bases short, with 7 bases between. The CDR3 extends over 14 amino acids. The DNA for the CDR3 is TGTGCCAGCAGCTTACGGGGGTTGAACACTGAAGCTTTCTTT. This encodes CASSLRGLNTEAFF.